This T cell receptor beta chain was obtained from a study of response to subunit inactivated influenza vaccine (dated by TCRdb to 2016 to 2018). A note on the overall study: To follow how T cells responded to a trivalent subunit inactivated influenza vaccine, the researchers relied on deep quantitative profiling of the T cell receptor repertoire.

The paper's findings and limits, for the study overall: The authors proposed that each seasonal influenza vaccination may bring in only a limited number of new T cells.

The protocol used for the library was RT-PCR. These reads were obtained on an Illumina HiSeq 2500. The public reads were reprocessed in TCRdb via fastp at Q25 and MiXCR, keeping in-frame beta chains. Entries are consolidated by CDR3 protein sequence, retaining the most common genes and DNA. The sample contains 500,000 to 600,000 distinct CDR3 sequences, around 8% of them found a single time. Over 10% of the sample belongs to the ten largest clones. V loses 3 bases, J loses 4 bases, and the germline ends lie 16 bases apart. The CDR3 goes from the cysteine to the phenylalanine over 14 residues. Only the CDR3 part of the read is kept: 42 bases, read in frame from the first base. Per the germline V gene (reference sequence), DFQATT is the CDR1 and SNEGSKA is the CDR2. This clonotype was recorded at least ten times. There is no known antigen for this receptor. No base-level quality is on record; no much larger clone is a single base apart.

Sequenced material: PBMCs from blood, taken 23 to 25 months after vaccination. The receptor was derived from a man aged 45 to 75 who received an inactivated influenza vaccine. Donor details come from another sample of the same person, matched by shared clones. Recombination connected TRBV20-1 to TRBJ2-7, with the D segment identity uncertain. The DNA sequence is TGCAGTGCTAGGGCCAATCCCAAAGGGTACGAGCAGTACTTC. The encoded protein is CSARANPKGYEQYF.